This TCR beta chain stems from a study of blood T cell repertoires in COVID-19. About the study: Some COVID-19 samples were acute and others convalescent; all came from the United States, Italy and Spain. PBMCs, B-cell-depleted T cells, or T cells provided the cDNA or gDNA that made up the material.

Per the original data handling: Reference gene primers were amplified, and this amplification served to estimate nucleated cell counts. The data were produced by immunoSEQ multiplex PCR, yet TCRdb's version contains in-frame clones alone and is incomplete. V, J and clone size reflect that table, while D and trimming were determined from the DNA. This sample yields approximately 100,000 clones, of which approximately 86% are seen a single time; 10% belongs to the top ten. The CDR3 consists of 15 residues. Germline V lookup: CDR1 SGHRS, CDR2 YFSETQ. Trimming shortened V by 1 base and J by 1 base, and 8 bases separated the two germline ends.

Input material: peripheral blood. The TCR sequence derives from a man aged 45-65 years with acute or convalescent COVID-19. The chain employs TRBV5-1 and TRBJ2-2, with D perhaps matching TRBD2 (5 bases). The CDR3 loop is CASSLTRMNTGELFF. CDR3 in DNA: TGCGCCAGCAGCTTGACTAGGATGAACACCGGGGAGCTGTTTTTT. The full variable domain, in which reference TRBV5-1 and TRBJ2-2 provide the parts outside the CDR3, is KAGVTQTPRYLIKTRGQQVTLSCSPISGHRSVSWYQQTPGQGLQFLFEYFSETQRNKGNFPGRFSGRQFSNSRSEMNVSTLELGDSALYLCASSLTRMNTGELFFGEGSRLTVL.